The T cell receptor beta chain described here comes from a study of blood T cell repertoires in COVID-19. Per germline, CDR1 LGHNA and CDR2 YSLEER. The CDR3 length is 13 residues, termini included. Note on this clone: The DNA is left out, because the CDR3 cannot be placed on it with certainty; the CDR3 is given as TCRdb lists it.

Clones were read by immunoSEQ multiplex PCR, and TCRdb kept only the in-frame ones, dropping some. The sample has around 250,000 clones; around 85% are singletons. The study recruited people aged about 18 to 90 years across approximately 25 US areas. The gene calls are TRBV4-3 and TRBJ1-2; the table's D call, TRBD1, has no DNA check behind it. The clonotype originates from a woman aged 45 to 65 with acute COVID-19. Sequencing was done on a sample of PBMCs or T cells enriched from blood (not recorded which). CDR3 region: CASSQDFGSGYTF.